The clone carrying this T cell receptor (beta chain) occurred once. Its cognate antigen is unknown. Indicated treatment: oral pan-JAK inhibitor, 5-10 mg twice daily. The data belong to a study of CD8+ T cells in alopecia areata. Study results and caveats: TCRs were shared less clearly across patients than in mice, possibly for HLA-related reasons.

Following RNA extraction, reverse transcription yielded cDNA that acted as the sequencing template. TCRdb keeps only in-frame clones here, not all; method: immunoSEQ multiplex PCR. The table includes around 99,000 clones, less than 90% detected once. The CDR3 covers 16 residues. The V segment lost 0 bases and the J segment 5 bases; nucleotides outside the gene matches: 4. CDR1 is SGDLS and CDR2 is YYNGEE in the germline V gene. This rearrangement joins TRBV9 to TRBJ2-1, with 11 bases that match TRBD2. This specimen consisted of CD8+ T cells sorted from blood, obtained at week 24, from a patient treated with tofacitinib. This TCR came from a human donor with alopecia areata. The CDR3 DNA reads TGTGCCAGCAGCGTAGAGACTAGCGGGGCGGACAATGAGCAGTTCTTC. Residues: CASSVETSGADNEQFF. Using reference TRBV9 and TRBJ2-1 for the parts outside the CDR3, the full variable domain is DSGVTQTPKHLITATGQRVTLRCSPRSGDLSVYWYQQSLDQGLQFLIQYYNGEERAKGNILERFSAQQFPDLHSELNLSSLELGDSALYFCASSVETSGADNEQFFGPGTRLTVL.